This passage covers 4 T cell receptor beta chains from one sample sequenced in a study of beta chain features in type 1 diabetes. The investigators reverse transcribed all of the isolated RNA, so they sequenced expressed TCRB transcripts. Data came from immunoSEQ multiplex PCR; TCRdb stores just in-frame clones and leaves some out. The top ten clones hold 0.02% to 0.03% of a sample with 810,000 or so clones, 17% of them seen once. Sequenced material: naive CD4+ T cells from blood. Source of these receptors: a woman in her late teens or twenties in good health.

The chain recombines TRBV25-1 with TRBJ2-1; TRBD2 matches at 8 bases. Germline CDR1 reads MGHDK; CDR2 reads SYGVNS. The CDR3 extends over 15 amino acids. V lost 3 bases to trimming and J lost 9 bases; unmatched junction nucleotides: 10. CDR3 sequence (DNA): TGTGCCAGCAGTGAGGGGGGCGGGAGGACCCGTGAGCAGTTCTTC. The encoded protein is CASSEGGGRTREQFF. Based on the CDR3 plus reference TRBV25-1 and TRBJ2-1, the full variable domain is EADIYQTPRYLVIGTGKKITLECSQTMGHDKMYWYQQDPGMELHLIHYSYGVNSTEKGDLSSESTVSRIRTEHFPLTLESARPSHTSQYLCASSEGGGRTREQFFGPGTRLTVL.

This clone was seen more than once but under ten times. V usage is TRBV27 and J usage is TRBJ2-2; TRBD2 aligns across 9 bases. Germline V gene data show CDR1 as MNHEY and CDR2 as SMNVEV (reference sequence). The CDR3 is made up of 16 amino acids. Germline trimming cut 3 bases from V and 5 bases from J; bases unmatched to any gene: 7. The CDR3 here is CASSFLSGRRTGELFF. CDR3 sequence (DNA): TGTGCCAGCAGTTTCCTGAGCGGGAGGAGGACCGGGGAGCTGTTTTTT.

The chain links TRBV7-9 to TRBJ2-7; a possible D gene is TRBD2 (6 bases). With 1 base removed from V and 0 bases from J, the gap between germline ends came to 10 bases. The CDR3 has 15 amino acids. In germline, CDR1 is SEHNR, CDR2 FQNEAQ (reference sequence). CDR3 sequence reads: CASSLVRGGSYEQYF. For the CDR3, the DNA is TGTGCCAGCAGCTTAGTTCGGGGAGGCTCCTACGAGCAGTACTTC.

This clone was counted only a few times. The chain has TRBV7-2 and TRBJ1-5, with TRBD1 matching over 10 bases. Germline V gives CDR1 SGHTA, CDR2 FQGNSA. The V segment lost 1 base and the J segment 6 bases; nucleotides outside the gene matches: 3. The length of the CDR3 is 15 residues. The CDR3 loop reads CASSLVGQGFQPQHF. The CDR3 DNA reads as TGTGCCAGCAGCTTAGTGGGACAGGGGTTTCAGCCCCAGCATTTT.